This T cell receptor (beta chain) was sequenced during a study of T cells in Graves' hyperthyroidism and ophthalmopathy. RNA transcripts served as the template for amplifying TCR beta CDR3 regions. TCR CDR3 regions were first amplified by RT-PCR with HTBI primers. TCRdb fed the multiplex PCR reads into MiXCR, producing one record per CDR3 protein. Here the sample spans 540,000 or so distinct CDR3 sequences, just over 45% being singletons. Overall study findings and caveats: The model predicted ophthalmopathy a median 6.5 months before onset. The majority of expanded thyroid clonotypes above 0.001 also appeared in blood.

In the case of this clonotype: Its antigen remains unidentified. A read error may account for a junction end that differs from germline.

Per the germline V gene, CDR1 is MGHRA and CDR2 is YSYEKL. The CDR3 runs to 14 residues. This chain joins TRBV4-1 and TRBJ2-6; D may correspond to TRBD1 or TRBD2 (6 bases each). The clonotype originates from an adult woman with Graves' disease, either hyperthyroidism or ophthalmopathy (not recorded which). The sequencing sample was made of peripheral blood or thyroid tissue (not recorded which). DNA of the CDR3: TGCGCCAGCAGTCTTCTCCTAGGAGGGGACACTGAAGCTTTC. Its protein is CASSLLLGGDTEAF.